The 25 T cell receptor beta chains reported below all come from one sample, sequenced in a study of T cell repertoires in cytomegalovirus infection. MiXCR, applied by TCRdb to the reads, yields one record per CDR3 protein. Of 150,000 to 200,000 distinct CDR3 sequences detected, 15% to 20% appear once; the ten largest clones hold approximately 25%. Sequences were obtained from CD8+ T cells from PBMCs. Every receptor here comes from a human donor in good health (CMV status not recorded). Some clones in this sample may be carry-over from other donors' samples.

This clonotype has more than one count but fewer than ten. This CDR3 reads CASSFGQEQFF. In DNA form, the CDR3 reads TGTGCCAGCAGCTTCGGACAAGAGCAGTTCTTC. V is TRBV6-5 and J is TRBJ2-1, with D perhaps TRBD1 (5 bases). CDR3 length equals 11 residues. CDR1 is MNHEY and CDR2 is SVGAGI in the germline V gene. V lost 6 bases to trimming and J lost 10 bases, with 10 bases between them.

The table lists this clonotype with a few counts. This chain links TRBV7-2 with TRBJ2-5; TRBD2 matches 8 bases. J lost 5 bases, V lost 6 bases, and 8 bases had no gene match. Germline CDR1 SGHTA, CDR2 FQGNSA. This CDR3 comprises 14 residues. The CDR3 is CASSYRGGLETQYF. The CDR3 coding sequence is TGTGCCAGCAGTTACCGGGGGGGCTTGGAGACCCAGTACTTC.

This clonotype was picked up a small number of times. This chain joins TRBV12-3 or TRBV12-4 and TRBJ2-7, with 7 bases identical to TRBD1. CDR3 length: 15 residues. J gave up 0 bases and V 6 bases, and 8 bases lay outside the gene matches. CDR3 bases: TGTGCCAGCAGCTATGGGACAGCCTCCTCCTACGAGCAGTACTTC. Encoded protein: CASSYGTASSYEQYF.

This clonotype showed up just a few times. This chain connects TRBV20-1 to TRBJ1-2; D call uncertain. The CDR3 has 11 amino acids. Trimming stripped 6 bases from V and 5 bases from J, with 10 bases between. In germline, CDR1 is DFQATT, CDR2 SNEGSKA (reference sequence). The CDR3 coding sequence is TGCAGTGCCAAACCCGAGTATGGCTACACCTTC. It codes for CSAKPEYGYTF.

This clonotype appeared many times. This chain links TRBV6-1 with TRBJ2-5, with 9 bases fitting TRBD1. There are 17 residues in the CDR3. Germline CDR1 and CDR2: MNHNS and SASEGT. With V trimmed by 3 bases and J by 2 bases, 10 bases remained unmatched. CDR3 sequence: CASSDFYVDRGQETQYF. The CDR3 DNA sequence: TGTGCCAGCAGTGATTTTTATGTGGACAGGGGACAAGAGACCCAGTACTTC.

The chain couples TRBV2 to TRBJ2-7; 9 nucleotides agree with TRBD1. The ends lost 6 bases at V and 3 bases at J; junction bases unmatched: 6. Germline V gene lookup returns CDR1 SNHLY and CDR2 FYNNEI. The CDR3 has 14 residues. CDR3 DNA sequence: TGTGCCAGCAGGGGACAGGGAAGTCGCTACGAGCAGTACTTC. Protein sequence: CASRGQGSRYEQYF.

Ten or more counts support this clonotype. The chain joins TRBV7-2 to TRBJ2-1; the D is unclear. The CDR3 consists of 15 residues. Trimming took off 3 bases at V and 0 bases at J, with 9 bases between the two ends. In germline, CDR1 is SGHTA, CDR2 FQGNSA. The CDR3 region has the DNA TGTGCCAGCAGCTTTATCTTGAGCTCCTACAATGAGCAGTTCTTC. Amino acids: CASSFILSSYNEQFF.

This clonotype turned up a few times. The J gene is TRBJ2-7, the V gene TRBV6-2 or TRBV6-3; D is unresolved. V lost 2 bases and J 0 bases, leaving 11 bases between the germline ends. The CDR3 runs to 15 residues. Germline V gives CDR1 MNHEY, CDR2 SVGEGT. CDR3 DNA: TGTGCCAGCAGTTACGATATACGGCACTCCTACGAGCAGTACTTC. Amino acids: CASSYDIRHSYEQYF.

There are a few counts of this clonotype. This rearrangement joins TRBV9 to TRBJ2-7, with D maybe TRBD1 (5 bases). Looked up from germline, CDR1 is SGDLS and CDR2 is YYNGEE. This CDR3 region has 14 residues. V shed 5 bases and J shed 5 bases, with 17 bases lying between them. CDR3 region: CASSGRGASHEQYF. The CDR3 DNA reads TGTGCCAGCAGTGGACGTGGGGCATCCCACGAGCAGTACTTC.

This clonotype has more than one count but fewer than ten. The chain couples TRBV14 to TRBJ1-3; D is unclear. The CDR3 has 16 residues. The V gene lost 0 bases and the J gene lost 8 bases, with 17 bases spanning the gap. Per the germline V gene, CDR1 is SGHDN and CDR2 is FVKESK. The CDR3 here is CASSQDGPRSRDTIYF. In DNA form, the CDR3 reads TGTGCCAGCAGCCAAGATGGTCCTCGCTCAAGGGACACCATATATTTT.

The chain employs TRBV2 and TRBJ2-3, with 8 bases matching TRBD2. Per the germline V gene, CDR1 is SNHLY and CDR2 is FYNNEI. With 2 bases clipped from V and 1 base from J, the junction kept 14 bases outside the gene matches. The CDR3 has 19 residues. In DNA form, the CDR3 reads TGTGCCAGCAGTGAAAACGAGGACCTCCCCGGGGGGGGCACAGATACGCAGTATTTT. Translating it yields CASSENEDLPGGGTDTQYF. Full variable domain (outside the CDR3, taken from reference TRBV2 and TRBJ2-3): EPEVTQTPSHQVTQMGQEVILRCVPISNHLYFYWYRQILGQKVEFLVSFYNNEISEKSEIFDDQFSVERPDGSNFTLKIRSTKLEDSAMYFCASSENEDLPGGGTDTQYFGPGTRLTVL.

This chain joins TRBV9 and TRBJ2-3; 8 bases line up with TRBD2. CDR1 is SGDLS and CDR2 is YYNGEE in the germline V gene. V gave up 0 bases and J gave up 3 bases; unmatched junction bases: 21. The CDR3 covers 21 residues. The CDR3 spells CASSVGGMLAGYRWETDTQYF. The CDR3 DNA reads TGTGCCAGCAGCGTAGGAGGGATGTTAGCGGGGTACCGGTGGGAAACAGATACGCAGTATTTT. The whole variable domain, filled in from reference TRBV9 and TRBJ2-3, reads DSGVTQTPKHLITATGQRVTLRCSPRSGDLSVYWYQQSLDQGLQFLIQYYNGEERAKGNILERFSAQQFPDLHSELNLSSLELGDSALYFCASSVGGMLAGYRWETDTQYFGPGTRLTVL.

This clonotype was observed a few times. V and J are TRBV15 and TRBJ1-2; 9 nucleotides line up with TRBD1. The junction had 5 bases not matched to a gene; V was cut back by 0 bases and J by 3 bases. This CDR3 is 16 amino acids long. Germline V gene sequence: CDR1 LNHNV, CDR2 YYDKDF (reference sequence). CDR3 in DNA: TGTGCCACCAGCAGAGATTCGGGACAGGGCGACTATGGCTACACCTTC. Amino acids: CATSRDSGQGDYGYTF.

This clonotype has at least ten counts. The CDR3 is CASSPSPDRGGYEQYF. The CDR3 bases are TGTGCCAGCAGCCCATCTCCGGACAGGGGAGGCTACGAGCAGTACTTC. The rearrangement uses TRBV7-2 and TRBJ2-7; 9 bases are a match to TRBD1. Germline CDR1 is SGHTA and CDR2 is FQGNSA. This CDR3 has 16 amino acids. The V and J ends lost 5 bases and 3 bases, in that order; junction bases with no gene match: 11.

There are a few counts of this clonotype. The V call is TRBV9, the J call TRBJ2-7; perhaps TRBD2 as D (5 bases). CDR1 is SGDLS, CDR2 YYNGEE, per germline. This CDR3 has 13 residues. V gave up 4 bases and J gave up 2 bases, with 10 bases separating them. The CDR3 DNA follows: TGTGCCAGCAGCCCACGGGAAACCTACGAGCAGTACTTC. As protein: CASSPRETYEQYF.

This clonotype was observed a handful of times. The chain has TRBV7-2 and TRBJ2-7, with TRBD2 identical over 8 bases. V shed 6 bases, J shed 3 bases, and the junction held 16 bases outside the gene matches. From germline, CDR1 is SGHTA and CDR2 FQGNSA. This CDR3 contains 17 residues. CDR3 sequence (DNA): TGTGCCAGCAGTTCCCGGGGGGGGAGTTACATGGACTACGAGCAGTACTTC. Translation: CASSSRGGSYMDYEQYF.

This clonotype showed up just a few times. The chain combines TRBV4-1 with TRBJ2-7; D possibly uses TRBD1 or TRBD2 (7 bases each). The length of the CDR3 is 15 residues. The germline V gene has CDR1 MGHRA and CDR2 YSYEKL. The germline V and J ends were trimmed by 3 bases and 4 bases, with 16 bases remaining between them. CDR3 in DNA: TGCGCCAGCAGCCATGAGGGGAGGGGGCAATACGAGCAGTACTTC. Translating gives CASSHEGRGQYEQYF.

This clonotype appeared a few times. This sequence joins TRBV6-2 or TRBV6-3 and TRBJ2-7; D is unclear. The CDR3 spans 12 residues. The germline V gene encodes CDR1 MNHEY and CDR2 SVGEGT. Trimming took 5 bases from V and 3 from J, leaving 8 bases between them. CDR3 DNA sequence: TGTGCCAGCAGTCCACCCCACTACGAGCAGTACTTC. Residues: CASSPPHYEQYF.

Only one count was recorded for this clonotype. This sequence joins TRBV10-3 and TRBJ2-5; D remains unclear. The V end lost 0 bases, the J end lost 1 base, and 9 bases lay between the germline ends. Germline loops: CDR1 ENHRY, CDR2 SYGVKD. The CDR3 runs 15 residues. This chain's CDR3 is CAISESVVFQETQYF. As DNA, the CDR3 is TGTGCCATCAGTGAGTCAGTGGTTTTCCAAGAGACCCAGTACTTC.

This clonotype was seen a few times. This sequence joins TRBV7-2 and TRBJ1-1; D might be TRBD1 (6 bases). The ends were cut back, 2 bases at V and 5 bases at J, with 12 bases in the middle. The germline CDR1 and CDR2 sequences are SGHTA and FQGNSA. CDR3 length: 14 amino acids. CDR3 loop: CASSLTGPGTEAFF. The CDR3 DNA follows: TGTGCCAGCAGCTTAACAGGGCCGGGGACTGAAGCTTTCTTT. The full variable domain, in which reference TRBV7-2 and TRBJ1-1 provide the parts outside the CDR3, is GAGVSQSPSNKVTEKGKDVELRCDPISGHTALYWYRQSLGQGLEFLIYFQGNSAPDKSGLPSDRFSAERTGGSVSTLTIQRTQQEDSAVYLCASSLTGPGTEAFFGQGTRLTVV.

This clonotype occurred a few times. This chain connects TRBV7-6 to TRBJ1-2; 7 nucleotides agree with TRBD1. V lost 5 bases to trimming and J lost 7 bases; unmatched junction nucleotides: 13. The CDR3 contains 15 residues. Germline V gives CDR1 SGHVS, CDR2 FNYEAQ. In DNA form, the CDR3 reads TGTGCCAGCAGCGACGACAGGGTCGTAGCGGGTGGCTACACCTTC. It specifies CASSDDRVVAGGYTF.

The rearrangement uses TRBV7-2 and TRBJ2-3; no firm D call. The V gene lost 4 bases and the J gene lost 14 bases, with 13 bases spanning the gap. This CDR3 spans 11 amino acids. Per the germline V gene, CDR1 is SGHTA and CDR2 is FQGNSA. The CDR3 here is CASSSGTFVYF. The CDR3 coding sequence is TGTGCCAGCAGCTCCGGTACTTTCGTGTATTTT.

V and J are TRBV6-6 and TRBJ2-1; D unclear. The CDR3 has 13 residues. V dropped 6 bases and J dropped 7 bases, with 13 bases sitting between them. Looked up from germline, CDR1 is MNHNY and CDR2 is SVGAGI (reference sequence). The CDR3 DNA reads as TGTGCCAGCAGCCATGTGGCCGGGAATGAGCAGTTCTTC. This translates into CASSHVAGNEQFF.

J is TRBJ1-1 and V is TRBV19; D is unresolved. The CDR3 consists of 15 residues. Germline loops: CDR1 LNHDA, CDR2 SQIVND (reference sequence). V was shortened by 5 bases and J by 0 bases, with 13 bases between the two germline ends. CDR3 region: CASSDRIVMNTEAFF. The CDR3 DNA sequence: TGTGCCAGTAGTGACCGGATCGTCATGAACACTGAAGCTTTCTTT.

A few counts support this clonotype. The chain joins TRBV6-2 or TRBV6-3 to TRBJ2-7; D unresolved. Germline CDR1 reads MNHEY; CDR2 reads SVGEGT. CDR3 length: 13 residues. Trimming stripped 5 bases from V and 2 bases from J, with 10 bases between. In nucleotides, the CDR3 is TGTGCCAGCAGTGATCGACCAACCTACGAGCAGTACTTC. This sequence encodes CASSDRPTYEQYF.